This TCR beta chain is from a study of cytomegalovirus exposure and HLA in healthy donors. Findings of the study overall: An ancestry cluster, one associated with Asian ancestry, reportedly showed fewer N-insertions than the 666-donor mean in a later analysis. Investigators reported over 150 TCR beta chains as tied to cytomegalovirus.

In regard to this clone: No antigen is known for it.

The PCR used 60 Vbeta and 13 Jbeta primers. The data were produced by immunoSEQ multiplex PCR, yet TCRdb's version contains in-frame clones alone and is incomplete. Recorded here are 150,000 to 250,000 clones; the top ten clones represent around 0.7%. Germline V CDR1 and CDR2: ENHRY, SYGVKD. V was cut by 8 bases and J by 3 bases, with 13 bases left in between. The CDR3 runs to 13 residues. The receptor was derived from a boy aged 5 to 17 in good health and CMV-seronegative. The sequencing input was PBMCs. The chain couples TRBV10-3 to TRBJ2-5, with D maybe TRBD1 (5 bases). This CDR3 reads CAISEGREETQYF. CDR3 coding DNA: TGTGCCATCTCAGAAGGCAGGGAAGAGACCCAGTACTTC.